These 29 T cell receptor beta chains share one sample of origin, sequenced in a study of blood T cell repertoires in COVID-19. Here immunoSEQ multiplex PCR was the method, and the copy in TCRdb shows in-frame clones only, minus some. The table includes approximately 260,000 clones, approximately 89% detected once. The sample consisted of PBMCs or T cells enriched from blood (not recorded which). The receptors shown here come from a woman in her 40s with acute COVID-19.

The chain recombines TRBV25-1 with TRBJ2-7; a possible D gene is TRBD1 (6 bases). This CDR3 has 11 residues. Germline CDR1 is MGHDK and CDR2 is SYGVNS. Deletions cut 5 bases from V and 9 bases from J, with 11 bases between. The CDR3 bases are TGTGCCAGCAGTACAGGGTCTCGGCAGTACGTC. It translates to CASSTGSRQYV.

J is TRBJ2-1 and V is TRBV4-3; D gene ambiguous. The CDR3 contains 16 residues. V was shortened by 2 bases and J by 0 bases, with 11 bases between the two germline ends. Germline loops: CDR1 LGHNA, CDR2 YSLEER. CDR3 sequence: CASSQLGGSSYNEQFF. In DNA, the CDR3 is TGCGCCAGCAGCCAATTAGGCGGTAGCTCCTACAATGAGCAGTTCTTC.

This chain's CDR3 is CASSLAGVAGPDTQYF. The CDR3 coding sequence is TGCGCCAGCAGCTTGGCCGGGGTAGCTGGTCCAGATACGCAGTATTTT. This sequence joins TRBV5-1 and TRBJ2-3; D is perhaps TRBD2 (5 bases). The ends were cut back, 0 bases at V and 4 bases at J, with 15 bases in the middle. Germline CDR1 reads SGHRS; CDR2 reads YFSETQ. This CDR3 has 16 amino acids. Based on the CDR3 plus reference TRBV5-1 and TRBJ2-3, the full variable domain is KAGVTQTPRYLIKTRGQQVTLSCSPISGHRSVSWYQQTPGQGLQFLFEYFSETQRNKGNFPGRFSGRQFSNSRSEMNVSTLELGDSALYLCASSLAGVAGPDTQYFGPGTRLTVL.

The chain combines TRBV9 with TRBJ1-1, with a possible D match to TRBD1 (5 bases). V was cut by 3 bases and J by 1 base, with 16 bases left in between. This CDR3 comprises 16 residues. Per the germline V gene, CDR1 is SGDLS and CDR2 is YYNGEE. This chain's CDR3 is CASSASWGQGNTEAFF. The CDR3 bases are TGTGCCAGCAGCGCCTCTTGGGGTCAGGGGAACACTGAAGCTTTCTTT.

This chain joins TRBV6-5 and TRBJ1-3; no definite D call. V was trimmed by 0 bases and J by 0 bases, leaving 9 bases between them. The CDR3 is 16 amino acids. Looked up from germline, CDR1 is MNHEY and CDR2 is SVGAGI. CDR3 amino acids: CASSYSWQASGNTIYF. The CDR3, as DNA: TGTGCCAGCAGTTACTCGTGGCAGGCCTCTGGAAACACCATATATTTT.

The CDR3 protein is CASSELTGAGLGGGNEQFF. CDR3 DNA: TGTGCCAGCAGTGAATTAACGGGAGCCGGACTAGGAGGAGGGAATGAGCAGTTCTTC. V and J are TRBV6-1 and TRBJ2-1; 7 nucleotides agree with TRBD2. The CDR3 is 19 amino acids. V lost 2 bases and J lost 7; bases outside the gene matches: 20. Per germline, CDR1 MNHNS and CDR2 SASEGT.

The gene calls are TRBV24-1 and TRBJ1-4; tentative D call: TRBD1 (6 bases). Germline loops: CDR1 KGHDR, CDR2 SFDVKD. Trimming removed 3 bases from V and 7 bases from J, with 11 bases in between. The CDR3 is 14 residues long. The DNA of the CDR3 is TGTGCCACCAGTGATCCAGGGGAGGGTGAAAAACTGTTTTTT. This codes for CATSDPGEGEKLFF.

This clone was picked up a small number of times. V gene TRBV3-1 (or the pseudogene TRBV3-2) combines with J gene TRBJ2-7, with a possible D match to TRBD2 (6 bases). The CDR3 consists of 13 residues. The V gene's germline CDR1 is LGHDT and CDR2 YNNKEL (reference sequence). With 5 bases removed from V and 7 bases from J, the gap between germline ends came to 15 bases. The CDR3 loop reads CASSLGDFQEQYF. CDR3 in DNA: TGTGCCAGCAGCTTAGGGGACTTTCAAGAGCAGTACTTC.

The sample holds one count of this clone. V usage is TRBV6-5 and J usage is TRBJ1-4; 7 nucleotides align to TRBD1. V lost 5 bases to trimming and J lost 13 bases; unmatched junction nucleotides: 4. The CDR3 sequence is 11 residues long. Per the germline V gene, CDR1 is MNHEY and CDR2 is SVGAGI. CDR3 DNA sequence: TGTGCCAGCAGTAAGGGGACAGCACTGTTTTTT. It specifies CASSKGTALFF.

This chain joins TRBV10-1 and TRBJ1-5; 7 bases are shared with TRBD1. Germline V gives CDR1 WNHNN, CDR2 SYGVQD (reference sequence). CDR3 length: 19 amino acids. Trimming at V came to 6 bases and at J to 6 bases, leaving 23 bases not matched to a gene. The CDR3 DNA reads as TGCGCCAGCAGGGACCTTAAACCCCGACAGGGCAAGGGCGGTCAGCCCCAGCATTTT. Translation gives CASRDLKPRQGKGGQPQHF.

This chain uses TRBV12-3 or TRBV12-4 with TRBJ1-2; D gene unclear. V lost 4 bases and J lost 8, with 8 bases in between. The CDR3 consists of 11 residues. CDR3 sequence reads: CASSSQWGYTF. The CDR3, as DNA: TGTGCCAGCAGTTCCCAGTGGGGCTACACCTTC.

The CDR3 here is CASSGILAGGGNEQFF. DNA of the CDR3: TGTGCCAGCAGCGGGATTCTAGCGGGAGGGGGGAATGAGCAGTTCTTC. This chain joins TRBV5-4 and TRBJ2-1; 12 bases map to TRBD2. The trim removed 4 bases at V and 7 bases at J, leaving 9 bases unmatched. The CDR3 runs 16 residues. The germline gives CDR1 SGHNT, CDR2 YYREEE (reference sequence).

The chain joins TRBV4-3 to TRBJ1-1; tentatively, D is TRBD1 (6 bases). CDR3 length equals 16 residues. Per germline, CDR1 LGHNA and CDR2 YSLEER. Trimming removed 1 base at V and 0 bases at J, with 12 bases between. The CDR3 nucleotides are TGCGCCAGCAGCCAAGGTTCGGACAGCATGAACACTGAAGCTTTCTTT. Protein: CASSQGSDSMNTEAFF.

The V call is TRBV29-1, the J call TRBJ1-5, with TRBD1 identical over 8 bases. Per the germline V gene, CDR1 is SQVTM and CDR2 is ANQGSEA. The junction had 4 bases not matched to a gene; V was cut back by 7 bases and J by 5 bases. The CDR3 extends over 12 amino acids. In DNA, the CDR3 is TGCAGCGCTACGACAGGGGATCAGCCCCAGCATTTT. Protein: CSATTGDQPQHF.

The chain carries TRBV5-1 and TRBJ2-2; 7 bases match TRBD2. J was trimmed by 8 bases and V by 2 bases; bases with no gene match: 9. The CDR3 consists of 15 residues. The germline CDR1 and CDR2 sequences are SGHRS and YFSETQ. The CDR3 sequence is CASSFLAGVQGELFF. The CDR3 DNA is TGCGCCAGCAGCTTCCTTGCGGGAGTGCAAGGGGAGCTGTTTTTT.

The chain recombines TRBV6-1 with TRBJ2-1, with TRBD2 matching over 14 bases. The CDR3 totals 16 residues. CDR1 is MNHNS, CDR2 SASEGT, per germline. The trim removed 6 bases at V and 8 bases at J, leaving 9 bases unmatched. CDR3 nucleotides: TGTGCCAGCAGGGAAACCGGGACTAGCGGGAGCTATGAGCAGTTCTTC. This codes for CASRETGTSGSYEQFF.

This clone has just one count. This CDR3 is CAWGDQPQHF. The DNA of the CDR3 is TGTGCCTGGGGCGATCAGCCCCAGCATTTT. The chain employs TRBV30 and TRBJ1-5, with D unclear. This CDR3 comprises 10 residues. Trimming stripped 5 bases from V and 5 bases from J, with 4 bases between. Germline loops: CDR1 GTSNPN, CDR2 SVGIG (reference sequence).

The CDR3 is CASRNRDSYEQYF. The CDR3 DNA sequence: TGTGCCAGCAGGAACAGGGACTCCTACGAGCAGTACTTC. The V and J genes are TRBV28 and TRBJ2-7; the D gene is possibly TRBD1 (6 bases). The CDR3 contains 13 residues. Looked up from germline, CDR1 is MDHEN and CDR2 is SYDVKM. V gave up 6 bases and J gave up 0 bases, with 9 bases separating them.

The chain is built from TRBV3-1 (or the pseudogene TRBV3-2) and TRBJ2-7; D gene ambiguous. There are 13 residues in the CDR3. Per germline, CDR1 LGHDT and CDR2 YNNKEL (reference sequence). Trimming stripped 1 base from V and 7 bases from J, with 11 bases between. The CDR3 here is CASSQVTGGEQYF. The CDR3 coding sequence is TGTGCCAGCAGCCAAGTTACGGGTGGGGAGCAGTACTTC.

The rearrangement joins TRBV15 to TRBJ2-1; D perhaps matches TRBD2 (6 bases). Trimming removed 1 base at V and 8 bases at J, with 15 bases between. CDR3 length equals 15 residues. Germline loops: CDR1 LNHNV, CDR2 YYDKDF (reference sequence). Here the CDR3 DNA reads TGTGCCACCAGCAGAGGTTACGGGAGTACGGATGAGCAGTTCTTC. Amino acids: CATSRGYGSTDEQFF.

The chain combines TRBV5-1 with TRBJ2-3, with TRBD2 identical over 7 bases. The V gene's germline CDR1 is SGHRS and CDR2 YFSETQ. Trimming cost V 0 bases and J 2 bases; bases outside gene matches: 6. The CDR3 has 16 amino acids. CDR3 amino acids: CASSLAASGSTDTQYF. CDR3 DNA: TGCGCCAGCAGCTTGGCCGCTAGCGGATCCACAGATACGCAGTATTTT.

V is TRBV4-3 and J is TRBJ1-3; no clear D. Per germline, CDR1 LGHNA and CDR2 YSLEER. This CDR3 contains 15 residues. Trimming cost V 0 bases and J 4 bases, with 10 bases left between them. CDR3 loop: CASSQDRSRGNTIYF. The CDR3 bases are TGCGCCAGCAGCCAAGATCGATCCAGGGGAAACACCATATATTTT.

This clone was seen only once. The rearrangement uses TRBV5-8 and TRBJ2-6; 8 bases are a match to TRBD2. The CDR3 runs 16 residues. Per germline, CDR1 SGHTS and CDR2 YDEGEE. The ends lost 10 bases at V and 2 bases at J; junction bases unmatched: 11. Here the CDR3 reads CADTGGRWTGANVLTF. CDR3 bases: TGTGCCGATACGGGAGGGCGGTGGACTGGGGCCAACGTCCTGACTTTC.

The V call is TRBV9, the J call TRBJ1-3; TRBD1 aligns across 10 bases. The V gene's germline CDR1 is SGDLS and CDR2 YYNGEE. The CDR3 length is 16 residues. Germline trimming cut 4 bases from V and 9 bases from J; bases unmatched to any gene: 13. CDR3 sequence (DNA): TGTGCCAGCAGCCCAGGGACAGGGGAGTTCAGTAGCACCATATATTTT. It yields the protein CASSPGTGEFSSTIYF.

The CDR3 DNA sequence: TGTGCCAGCAGCGGGACAGGGGGTCGGGCTAACTATGGCTACACCTTC. This encodes CASSGTGGRANYGYTF. The chain employs TRBV27 and TRBJ1-2, with 11 nucleotides matching TRBD1. CDR3 length: 16 residues. V dropped 6 bases and J dropped 0; count of bases not matched to a gene: 6. Germline values: CDR1 MNHEY, CDR2 SMNVEV (reference sequence).

This clone was detected once. The chain combines TRBV27 with TRBJ2-2; 8 bases are shared with TRBD2. The germline gives CDR1 MNHEY, CDR2 SMNVEV (reference sequence). V lost 3 bases, J lost 2 bases, and 2 bases stayed unmatched. This CDR3 is 15 amino acids long. Here the CDR3 reads CASSFSGRNTGELFF. CDR3 DNA sequence: TGTGCCAGCAGTTTCAGCGGGAGAAACACCGGGGAGCTGTTTTTT.

The genes are TRBV9 and TRBJ2-3, with TRBD1 as a possible D gene (6 bases). This CDR3 region has 16 residues. Germline CDR1 reads SGDLS; CDR2 reads YYNGEE. Trimming took 4 bases from V and 4 from J, leaving 19 bases between them. The DNA for the CDR3 is TGTGCCAGCAGCCCTCATATGGGGGCCGTCTCAGATACGCAGTATTTT. This encodes CASSPHMGAVSDTQYF.

The chain couples TRBV9 to TRBJ2-5, with a tentative D call TRBD2 (5 bases). V was cut by 0 bases and J by 5 bases, with 8 bases left in between. Germline V gives CDR1 SGDLS, CDR2 YYNGEE. This CDR3 contains 13 residues. The CDR3 is CASSVGASETQYF. CDR3 coding DNA: TGTGCCAGCAGCGTAGGGGCTAGCGAGACCCAGTACTTC.

This clone was detected only once. The chain has TRBV30 and TRBJ1-2; D perhaps matches TRBD1 (6 bases). The V end was cut by 6 bases, the J end by 8 bases, with 13 bases between. The CDR3 sequence is 11 residues long. Germline-derived CDR1 and CDR2 are GTSNPN and SVGIG (reference sequence). The CDR3 is CACPDRWGYTF. The CDR3 DNA reads as TGTGCCTGCCCGGACAGATGGGGCTACACCTTC.